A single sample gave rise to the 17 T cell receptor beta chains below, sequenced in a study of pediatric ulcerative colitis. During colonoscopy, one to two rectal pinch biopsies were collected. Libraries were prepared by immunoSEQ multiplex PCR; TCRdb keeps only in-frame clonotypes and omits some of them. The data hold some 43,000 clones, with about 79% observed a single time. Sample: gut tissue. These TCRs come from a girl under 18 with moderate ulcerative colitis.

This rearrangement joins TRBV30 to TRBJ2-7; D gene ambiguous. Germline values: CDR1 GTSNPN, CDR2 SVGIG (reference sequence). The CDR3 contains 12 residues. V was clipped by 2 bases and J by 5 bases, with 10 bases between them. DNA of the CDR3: TGTGCCTGGAGTCCCGGACGAAACGAGCAGTACTTC. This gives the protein CAWSPGRNEQYF.

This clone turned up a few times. The CDR3 DNA reads as TGTGCCAGCAACCCCGGGGCGGGAGATGGCTCAGATACGCAGTATTTT. Protein product: CASNPGAGDGSDTQYF. The gene calls are TRBV28 and TRBJ2-3; 7 bases are a match to TRBD2. V trimming: 7 bases; J trimming: 4 bases; junction bases outside the gene matches: 14. This CDR3 spans 16 amino acids. CDR1 and CDR2 from the germline V gene are MDHEN and SYDVKM.

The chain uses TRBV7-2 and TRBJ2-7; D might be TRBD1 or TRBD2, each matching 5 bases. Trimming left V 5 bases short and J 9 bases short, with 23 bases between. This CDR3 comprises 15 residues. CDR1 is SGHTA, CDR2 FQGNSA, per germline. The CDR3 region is CASSKTRDPRVLQYF. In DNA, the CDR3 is TGTGCCAGCAGCAAAACGAGGGACCCAAGGGTACTGCAGTACTTC.

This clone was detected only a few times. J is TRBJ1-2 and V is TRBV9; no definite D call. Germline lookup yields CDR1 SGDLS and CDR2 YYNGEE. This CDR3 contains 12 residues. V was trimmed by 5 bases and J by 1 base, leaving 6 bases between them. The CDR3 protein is CASRSVNYGYTF. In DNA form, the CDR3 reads TGTGCCAGCAGGTCCGTTAACTATGGCTACACCTTC.

The CDR3 loop reads CASSEAGGAQPQHF. CDR3 nucleotide sequence: TGTGCCAGCAGTGAAGCCGGGGGTGCTCAGCCCCAGCATTTT. This chain connects TRBV6-1 to TRBJ1-5, with TRBD1 as a possible D gene (5 bases). This CDR3 spans 14 amino acids. Germline CDR1 is MNHNS and CDR2 is SASEGT. Trimming cost V 0 bases and J 6 bases, with 9 bases left between them.

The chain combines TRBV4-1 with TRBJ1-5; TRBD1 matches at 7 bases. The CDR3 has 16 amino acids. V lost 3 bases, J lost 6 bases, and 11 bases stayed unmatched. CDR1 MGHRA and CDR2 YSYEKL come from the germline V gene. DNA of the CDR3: TGCGCCAGCAGCCATCAAACTTCGGGACAGATTCAGCCCCAGCATTTT. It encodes CASSHQTSGQIQPQHF.

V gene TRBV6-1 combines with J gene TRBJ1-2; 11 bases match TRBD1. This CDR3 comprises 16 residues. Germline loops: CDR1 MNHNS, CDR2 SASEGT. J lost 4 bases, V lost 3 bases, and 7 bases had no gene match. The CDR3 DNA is TGTGCCAGCAGTGAGAGCTTGGGACAGGGGGGCTATGGCTACACCTTC. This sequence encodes CASSESLGQGGYGYTF.

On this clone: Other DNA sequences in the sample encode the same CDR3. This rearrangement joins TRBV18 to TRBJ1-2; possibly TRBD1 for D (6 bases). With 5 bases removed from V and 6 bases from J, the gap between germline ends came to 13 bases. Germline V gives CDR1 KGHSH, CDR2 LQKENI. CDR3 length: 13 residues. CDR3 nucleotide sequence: TGTGCCAGCTCAGATTCTTACAGGGATGGCTACACCTTC. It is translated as CASSDSYRDGYTF.

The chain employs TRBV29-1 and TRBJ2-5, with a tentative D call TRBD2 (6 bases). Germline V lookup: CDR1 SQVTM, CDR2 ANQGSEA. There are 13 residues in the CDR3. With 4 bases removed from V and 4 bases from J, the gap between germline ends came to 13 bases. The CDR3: CSVVGGEVETQYF. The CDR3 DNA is TGCAGCGTTGTGGGAGGAGAAGTAGAGACCCAGTACTTC.

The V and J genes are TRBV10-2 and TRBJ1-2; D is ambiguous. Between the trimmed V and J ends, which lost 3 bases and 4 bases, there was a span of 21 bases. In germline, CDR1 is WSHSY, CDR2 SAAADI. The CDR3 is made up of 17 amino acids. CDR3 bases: TGCGCCAGCAGTGAATTGGACGGACGGCTTGAGGGCTATGGCTACACCTTC. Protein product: CASSELDGRLEGYGYTF.

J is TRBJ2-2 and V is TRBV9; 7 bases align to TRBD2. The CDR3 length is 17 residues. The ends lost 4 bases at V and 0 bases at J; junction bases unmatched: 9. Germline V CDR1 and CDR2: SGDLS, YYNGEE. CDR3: CASSLRGDYSNTGELFF. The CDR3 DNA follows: TGTGCCAGCAGCCTAAGAGGGGACTATTCGAACACCGGGGAGCTGTTTTTT.

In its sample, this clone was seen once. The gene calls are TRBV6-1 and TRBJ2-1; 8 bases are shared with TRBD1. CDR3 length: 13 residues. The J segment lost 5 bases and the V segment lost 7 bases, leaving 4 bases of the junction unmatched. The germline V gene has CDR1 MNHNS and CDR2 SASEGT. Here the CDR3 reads CASIGQGNNEQFF. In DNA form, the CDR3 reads TGTGCCAGCATAGGACAGGGCAACAATGAGCAGTTCTTC.

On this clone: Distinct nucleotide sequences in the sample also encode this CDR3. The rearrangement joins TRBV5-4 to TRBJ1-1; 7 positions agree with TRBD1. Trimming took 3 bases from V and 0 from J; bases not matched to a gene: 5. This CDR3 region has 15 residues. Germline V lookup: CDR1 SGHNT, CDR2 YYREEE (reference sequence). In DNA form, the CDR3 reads TGTGCCAGCAGCTCGGCGACAGGGCTGAACACTGAAGCTTTCTTT. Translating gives CASSSATGLNTEAFF.

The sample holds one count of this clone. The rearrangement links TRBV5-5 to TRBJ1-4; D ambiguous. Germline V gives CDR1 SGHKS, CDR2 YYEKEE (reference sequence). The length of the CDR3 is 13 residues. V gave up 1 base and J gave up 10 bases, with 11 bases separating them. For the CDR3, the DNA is TGTGCCAGCAGCTTGAGCGGTCGGGGAAAACTGTTTTTT. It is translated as CASSLSGRGKLFF.

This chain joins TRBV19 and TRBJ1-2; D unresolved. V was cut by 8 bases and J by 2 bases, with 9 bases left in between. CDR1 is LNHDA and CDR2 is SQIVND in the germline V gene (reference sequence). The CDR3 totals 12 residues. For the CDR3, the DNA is TGTGCCAGTGTGACCGTCAACTATGGCTACACCTTC. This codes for CASVTVNYGYTF. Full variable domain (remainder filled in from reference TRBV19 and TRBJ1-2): DGGITQSPKYLFRKEGQNVTLSCEQNLNHDAMYWYRQDPGQGLRLIYYSQIVNDFQKGDIAEGYSVSREKKESFPLTVTSAQKNPTAFYLCASVTVNYGYTFGSGTRLTVV.

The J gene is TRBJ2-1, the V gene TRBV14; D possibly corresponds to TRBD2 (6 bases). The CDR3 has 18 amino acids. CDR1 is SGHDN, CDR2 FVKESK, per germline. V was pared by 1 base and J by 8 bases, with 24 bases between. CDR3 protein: CASSQVEVWDLVNDEQFF. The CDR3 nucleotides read TGTGCCAGCAGCCAAGTGGAGGTCTGGGACTTAGTGAATGATGAGCAGTTCTTC.

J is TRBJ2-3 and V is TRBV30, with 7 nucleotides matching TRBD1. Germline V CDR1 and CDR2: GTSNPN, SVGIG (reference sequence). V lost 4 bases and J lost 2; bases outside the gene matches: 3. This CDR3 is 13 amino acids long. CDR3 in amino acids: CAWTTGDTDTQYF. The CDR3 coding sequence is TGTGCCTGGACTACAGGGGACACAGATACGCAGTATTTT.